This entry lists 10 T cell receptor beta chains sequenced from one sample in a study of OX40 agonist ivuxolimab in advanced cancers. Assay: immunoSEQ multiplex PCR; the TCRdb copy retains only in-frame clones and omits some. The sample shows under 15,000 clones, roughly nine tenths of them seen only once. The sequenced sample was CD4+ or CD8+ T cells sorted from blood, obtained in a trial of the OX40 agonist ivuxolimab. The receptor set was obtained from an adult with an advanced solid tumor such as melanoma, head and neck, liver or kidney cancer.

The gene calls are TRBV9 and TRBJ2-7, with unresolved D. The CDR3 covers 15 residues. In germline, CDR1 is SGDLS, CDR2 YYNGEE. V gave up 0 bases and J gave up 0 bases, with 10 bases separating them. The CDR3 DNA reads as TGTGCCAGCAGCGTAGCCGGAATATCCTCCTACGAGCAGTACTTC. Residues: CASSVAGISSYEQYF.

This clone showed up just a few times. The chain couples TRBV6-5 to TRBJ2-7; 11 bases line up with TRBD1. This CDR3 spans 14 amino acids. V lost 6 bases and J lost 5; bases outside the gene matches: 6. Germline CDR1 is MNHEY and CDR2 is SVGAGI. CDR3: CASSPDRGLDEQYF. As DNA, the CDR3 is TGTGCCAGCAGCCCGGACAGGGGGCTTGACGAGCAGTACTTC.

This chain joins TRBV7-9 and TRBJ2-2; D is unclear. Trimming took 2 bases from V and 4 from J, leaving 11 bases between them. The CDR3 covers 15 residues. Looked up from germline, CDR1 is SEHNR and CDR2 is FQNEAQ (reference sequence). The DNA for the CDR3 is TGTGCCAGCAGCTTAATCAGGCCGAGCACCGGGGAGCTGTTTTTT. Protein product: CASSLIRPSTGELFF.

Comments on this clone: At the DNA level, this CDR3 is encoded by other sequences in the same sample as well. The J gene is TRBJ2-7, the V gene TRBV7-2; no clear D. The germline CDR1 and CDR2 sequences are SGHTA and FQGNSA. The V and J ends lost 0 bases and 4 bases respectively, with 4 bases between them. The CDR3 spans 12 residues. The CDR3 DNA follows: TGTGCCAGCAGCTTAGCGACTTACGAGCAGTACTTC. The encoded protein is CASSLATYEQYF.

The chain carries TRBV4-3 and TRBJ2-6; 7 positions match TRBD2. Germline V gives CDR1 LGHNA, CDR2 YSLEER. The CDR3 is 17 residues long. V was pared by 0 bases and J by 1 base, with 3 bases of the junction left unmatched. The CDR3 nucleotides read TGCGCCAGCAGCCAAGATCTGGGGGGGTCTGGGGCCAACGTCCTGACTTTC. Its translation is CASSQDLGGSGANVLTF.

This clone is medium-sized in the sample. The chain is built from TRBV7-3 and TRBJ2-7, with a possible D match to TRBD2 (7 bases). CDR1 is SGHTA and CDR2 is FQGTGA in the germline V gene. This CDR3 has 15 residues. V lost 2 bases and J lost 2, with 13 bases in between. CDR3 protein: CASSLRGARAYEQYF. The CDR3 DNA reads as TGTGCCAGCAGCTTACGGGGGGCCAGGGCCTACGAGCAGTACTTC.

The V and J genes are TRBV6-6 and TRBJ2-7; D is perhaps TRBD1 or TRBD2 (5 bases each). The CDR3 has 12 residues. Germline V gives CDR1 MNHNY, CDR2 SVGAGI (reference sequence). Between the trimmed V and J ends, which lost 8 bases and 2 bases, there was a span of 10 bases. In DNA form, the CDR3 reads TGTGCCAGCGCCTCGGGGCCCTACGAGCAGTACTTC. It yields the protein CASASGPYEQYF.

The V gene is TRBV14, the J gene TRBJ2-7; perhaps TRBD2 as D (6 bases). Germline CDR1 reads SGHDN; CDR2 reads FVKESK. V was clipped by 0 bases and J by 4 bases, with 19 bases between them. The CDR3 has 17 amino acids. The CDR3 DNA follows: TGTGCCAGCAGCCAAGAGATCTGGACGGGAGAAAAGTACGAGCAGTACTTC. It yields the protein CASSQEIWTGEKYEQYF.

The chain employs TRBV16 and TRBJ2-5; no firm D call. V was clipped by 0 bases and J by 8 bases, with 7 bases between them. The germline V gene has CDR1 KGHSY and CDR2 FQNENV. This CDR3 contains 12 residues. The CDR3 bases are TGTGCCAGCAGCCAATCGAAGGGAACCCAGTACTTC. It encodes CASSQSKGTQYF.

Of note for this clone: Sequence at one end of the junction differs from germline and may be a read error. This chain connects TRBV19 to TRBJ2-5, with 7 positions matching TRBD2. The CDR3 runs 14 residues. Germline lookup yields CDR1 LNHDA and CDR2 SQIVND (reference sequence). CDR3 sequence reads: CASSSWEGQETQYF. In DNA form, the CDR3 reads TGTGCCAGCAGTAGTTGGGAGGGACAAGAGACCCAGTACTTC.